This T cell receptor (beta chain) was recovered during a study of cytomegalovirus exposure and HLA in healthy donors. Whole-study results and caveats: A list of about 160 TCR beta chains associated with cytomegalovirus was given. As was reported, the classifier diagnosed cytomegalovirus status with high specificity and sensitivity. Rarity characterized most TCR sequences, yet some public TCRs appeared in many donors.

A note on this clone: Antigen unknown.

TCRdb keeps only in-frame clones here, not all; method: immunoSEQ multiplex PCR. The repertoire consists of approximately 220,000 clones, with 75% to 95% occurring once and the leading ten covering more than 1%. Germline V gene data show CDR1 as WSHSY and CDR2 as SAAADI. The V gene end was trimmed by 8 bases and the J gene end by 3 bases; junction bases not matched to a gene: 7. CDR3 length: 13 amino acids. This receptor was identified in a woman under 30 in good health and CMV-seronegative. The sequenced sample consisted of PBMCs. The chain links TRBV10-2 to TRBJ2-7, with TRBD1 matching over 7 bases. For the CDR3, the DNA is TGCGCCAGCGCCGGGACAGTAAACTACGAGCAGTACTTC. It is translated as CASAGTVNYEQYF.